This T cell receptor (beta chain) came from a study of T cells after posttransplantation cyclophosphamide. General study results and limits: Donor CD8+ memory clones often dominated recipient blood repertoires at later times. Blood and skin or GI T cell repertoires showed limited TRB overlap. After PTCy, TRB diversity resembled that of CNI/methotrexate controls.

The CDR3 runs to 16 residues. Germline values: CDR1 SGHRS, CDR2 YFSETQ. Deletions cut 4 bases from V and 0 bases from J, with 11 bases between. Clones were read by immunoSEQ multiplex PCR, and TCRdb kept only the in-frame ones, dropping some. The sample shows tens of thousands of clones, about 86% of them seen only once. On this clone: No antigen is known for it.

The specimen was PBMCs. This rearrangement joins TRBV5-1 to TRBJ2-6; D unresolved. This clonotype originated in a man aged 25-40 years with a blood cancer, CMV-positive, and with a related stem cell donor. This CDR3 is CASSTPLSSGANVLTF. CDR3 nucleotide sequence: TGCGCCAGCAGCACGCCCCTTAGCTCTGGGGCCAACGTCCTGACTTTC.